This T cell receptor (beta chain) was captured in a study of T-cell memory formation after mild COVID-19. 5'RACE with constant-segment primers yielded barcoded, UMI-tagged TCR alpha and TCR beta cDNA libraries. Each CDR3 protein is one row after TCRdb ran MiXCR on the 5' RACE reads. The repertoire holds around 310,000 distinct CDR3 sequences, with more than 13% as singletons. Whole-study results and caveats: Pre-infection memory held some responding clones, suggesting pre-existing cross-reactive T cells responded. CD4+ contracting clones were found mainly in CM and EM, and CD8+ ones in EMRA. In second-wave clones peaking day 37, SARS-CoV-2 specificity remained unconfirmed.

On this clonotype itself: Its target is unknown.

This receptor was obtained from a young man who had mild COVID-19 (a few samples of this study predate the infection). Cell type and time point are not known. The sample comprised PBMCs or a T cell subset sorted from them (not recorded which).

This CDR3 reads CASSSRDSYPEAFF. The CDR3 DNA follows: TGTGCCAGCAGTTCCCGGGACAGTTACCCTGAAGCTTTCTTT. The chain is built from TRBV28 and TRBJ1-1; 7 positions match TRBD1. Looked up from germline, CDR1 is MDHEN and CDR2 is SYDVKM. The CDR3 totals 14 residues. J gave up 6 bases and V 4 bases, and 8 bases lay outside the gene matches.